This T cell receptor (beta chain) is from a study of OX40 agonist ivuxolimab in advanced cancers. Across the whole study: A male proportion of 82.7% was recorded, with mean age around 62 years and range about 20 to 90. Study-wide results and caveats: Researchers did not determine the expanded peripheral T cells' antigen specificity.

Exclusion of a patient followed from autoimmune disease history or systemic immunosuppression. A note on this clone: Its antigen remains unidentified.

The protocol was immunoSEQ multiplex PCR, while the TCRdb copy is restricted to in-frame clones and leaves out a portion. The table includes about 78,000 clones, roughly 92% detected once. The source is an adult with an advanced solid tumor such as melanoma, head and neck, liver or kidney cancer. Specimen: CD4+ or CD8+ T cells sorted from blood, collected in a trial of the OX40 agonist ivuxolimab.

The CDR3 nucleotides are TGTGCCAGCAGCTTAGCGGGGACTGGCTCCTACGAGCAGTACTTC. It yields the protein CASSLAGTGSYEQYF. This rearrangement joins TRBV7-2 to TRBJ2-7; tentatively, D is TRBD2 (6 bases). The germline CDR1 and CDR2 sequences are SGHTA and FQGNSA. Trimming cost V 0 bases and J 0 bases, with 9 bases left between them. The CDR3 consists of 15 residues.